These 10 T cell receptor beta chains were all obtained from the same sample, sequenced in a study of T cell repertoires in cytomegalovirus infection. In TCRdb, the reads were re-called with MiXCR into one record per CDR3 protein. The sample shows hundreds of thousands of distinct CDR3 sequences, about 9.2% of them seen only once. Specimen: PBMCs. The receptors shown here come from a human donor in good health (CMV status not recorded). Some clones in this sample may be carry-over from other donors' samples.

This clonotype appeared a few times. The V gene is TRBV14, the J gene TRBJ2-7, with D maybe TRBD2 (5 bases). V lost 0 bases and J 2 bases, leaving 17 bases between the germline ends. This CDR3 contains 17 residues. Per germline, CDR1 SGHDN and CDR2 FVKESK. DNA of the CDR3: TGTGCCAGCAGCCAAGATGTAGGAGGTCTTGGGGCCTACGAGCAGTACTTC. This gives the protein CASSQDVGGLGAYEQYF.

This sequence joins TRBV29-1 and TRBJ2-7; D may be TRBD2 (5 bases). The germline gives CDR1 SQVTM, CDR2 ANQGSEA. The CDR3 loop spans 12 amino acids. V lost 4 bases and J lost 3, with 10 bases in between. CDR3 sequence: CSVGDGDYEQYF. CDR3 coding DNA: TGCAGCGTTGGCGACGGGGACTACGAGCAGTACTTC.

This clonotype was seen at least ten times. The CDR3 protein is CSARPGTSGGARETQYF. CDR3 in DNA: TGCAGTGCTAGACCCGGGACTAGCGGGGGGGCCCGTGAGACCCAGTACTTC. This rearrangement joins TRBV20-1 to TRBJ2-5, with TRBD2 identical over 16 bases. This CDR3 has 17 residues. Looked up from germline, CDR1 is DFQATT and CDR2 is SNEGSKA (reference sequence). The J segment lost 5 bases and the V segment lost 2 bases, leaving 8 bases of the junction unmatched.

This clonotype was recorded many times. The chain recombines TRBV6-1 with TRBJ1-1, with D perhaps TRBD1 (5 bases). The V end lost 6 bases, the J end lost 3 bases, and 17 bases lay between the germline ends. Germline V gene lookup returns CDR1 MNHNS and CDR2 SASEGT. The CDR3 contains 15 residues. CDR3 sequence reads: CASRPRTFWDTEAFF. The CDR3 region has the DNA TGTGCCAGCAGACCCAGGACATTTTGGGACACTGAAGCTTTCTTT.

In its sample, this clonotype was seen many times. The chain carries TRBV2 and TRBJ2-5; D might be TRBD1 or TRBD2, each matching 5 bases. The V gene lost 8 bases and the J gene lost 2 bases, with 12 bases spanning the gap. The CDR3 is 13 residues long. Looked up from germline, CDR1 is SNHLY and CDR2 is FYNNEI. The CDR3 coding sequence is TGTGCCAGCGCCCGGGACCGACAAGAGACCCAGTACTTC. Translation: CASARDRQETQYF.

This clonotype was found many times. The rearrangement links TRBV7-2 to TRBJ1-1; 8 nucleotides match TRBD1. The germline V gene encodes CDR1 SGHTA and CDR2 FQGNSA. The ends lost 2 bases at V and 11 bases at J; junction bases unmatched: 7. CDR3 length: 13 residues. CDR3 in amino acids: CASSLRGQVFAFF. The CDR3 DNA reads TGTGCCAGCAGCTTAAGGGGACAGGTTTTTGCTTTCTTT.

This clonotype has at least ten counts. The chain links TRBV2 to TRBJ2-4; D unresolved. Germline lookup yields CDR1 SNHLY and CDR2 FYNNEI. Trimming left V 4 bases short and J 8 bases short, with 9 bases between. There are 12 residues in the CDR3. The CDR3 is CASSATEDIQYF. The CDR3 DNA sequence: TGTGCCAGCAGTGCGACCGAGGACATTCAGTACTTC.

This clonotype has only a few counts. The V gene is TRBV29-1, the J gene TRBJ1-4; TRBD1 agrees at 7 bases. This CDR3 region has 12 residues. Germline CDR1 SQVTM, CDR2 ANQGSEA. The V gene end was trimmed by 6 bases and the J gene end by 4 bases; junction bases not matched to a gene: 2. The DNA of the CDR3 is TGCAGCGTACAGGGGAGTAATGAAAAACTGTTTTTT. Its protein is CSVQGSNEKLFF.

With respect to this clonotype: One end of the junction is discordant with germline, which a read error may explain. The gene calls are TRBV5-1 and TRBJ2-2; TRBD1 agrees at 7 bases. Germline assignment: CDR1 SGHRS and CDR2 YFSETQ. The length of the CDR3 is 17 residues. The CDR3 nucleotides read TGCGCCAGCAGCTTGGTCCCCGACAGGGTAAACACCGAGGAGCTGTTTTTT. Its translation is CASSLVPDRVNTEELFF.

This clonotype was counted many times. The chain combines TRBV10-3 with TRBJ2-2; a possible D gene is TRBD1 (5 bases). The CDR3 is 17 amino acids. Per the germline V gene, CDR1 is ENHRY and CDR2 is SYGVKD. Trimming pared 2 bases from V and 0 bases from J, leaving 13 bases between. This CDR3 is CAISEDLGRANTGELFF. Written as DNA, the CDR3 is TGTGCCATCAGTGAGGATCTTGGCAGGGCGAACACCGGGGAGCTGTTTTTT.